This T cell receptor beta chain originates from a study of blood T cell repertoires in COVID-19. Study background: There were acute and convalescent COVID-19 samples, and they came from the United States, Italy and Spain.

The CDR3 sequence is 13 residues long. Deletions cut 6 bases from V and 6 bases from J, with 14 bases between. CDR1 is WNHNN and CDR2 is SYGVQD in the germline V gene (reference sequence). Data came from immunoSEQ multiplex PCR; TCRdb stores just in-frame clones and leaves some out. The data show roughly 62,000 clones, with about nine tenths seen just once and around 9.1% held by the top ten. The sequencing sample was made of peripheral blood. The TCR was taken from a human donor with acute or convalescent COVID-19. The donor label of this sample is uncertain. V is TRBV10-1 and J is TRBJ1-1, with D perhaps TRBD1 (6 bases). The CDR3 nucleotides are TGCGCCAGCAGACCGGACAGTTATGCTGAAGCTTTCTTT. It is translated as CASRPDSYAEAFF.